The 25 T cell receptor beta chains below all came from one sample that was sequenced in a study of cytomegalovirus exposure and HLA in healthy donors. It was with 60 Vbeta and 13 Jbeta primers that the PCR ran. Assay used: immunoSEQ multiplex PCR; TCRdb lists only in-frame clones, some missing. The sample contains tens of thousands of clones, approximately 66% of which appear only once. Sequencing was carried out using PBMCs. The receptors were gathered from a male donor in good health and CMV-seropositive.

The chain carries TRBV15 and TRBJ2-6; D is uncertain. Trimming took 3 bases from V and 0 from J, leaving 9 bases between them. This CDR3 contains 16 residues. Germline CDR1 reads LNHNV; CDR2 reads YYDKDF (reference sequence). The CDR3 loop reads CATSREASSGANVLTF. For the CDR3, the DNA is TGTGCCACCAGCAGGGAAGCGAGCTCTGGGGCCAACGTCCTGACTTTC.

The chain carries TRBV7-3 and TRBJ2-2, with D perhaps matching TRBD2 (6 bases). The V end was cut by 5 bases, the J end by 2 bases, with 21 bases between. The CDR3 length is 18 residues. Germline V gene sequence: CDR1 SGHTA, CDR2 FQGTGA. CDR3 in DNA: TGTGCCAGCAGCCCGATTGGGGGACTCCTGGATAACACCGGGGAGCTGTTTTTT. Its protein product is CASSPIGGLLDNTGELFF.

This chain joins TRBV13 and TRBJ2-2; 12 bases are shared with TRBD2. Per germline, CDR1 PRHDT and CDR2 FYEKMQ (reference sequence). The junction had 6 bases not matched to a gene; V was cut back by 8 bases and J by 5 bases. The CDR3 has 15 residues. Here the CDR3 DNA reads TGTGCCAGCTCTCTAGCGGGAGGGCGGACCGGGGAGCTGTTTTTT. Amino acid sequence: CASSLAGGRTGELFF.

V is TRBV29-1 and J is TRBJ2-1; 11 positions agree with TRBD2. Trimming at V came to 1 base and at J to 8 bases, leaving 7 bases not matched to a gene. Looked up from germline, CDR1 is SQVTM and CDR2 is ANQGSEA. The CDR3 length is 15 residues. The chain's CDR3 is CSVEGGIAGGHEQFF. CDR3 DNA sequence: TGCAGCGTTGAAGGCGGTATAGCGGGAGGGCATGAGCAGTTCTTC.

This clone was found once. The rearrangement uses TRBV5-8 and TRBJ2-7; D ambiguous. Trimming removed 0 bases from V and 3 bases from J, with 7 bases in between. Germline V gene lookup returns CDR1 SGHTS and CDR2 YDEGEE. The CDR3 covers 13 residues. The CDR3 loop is CASSLGRDYEQYF. The DNA for the CDR3 is TGTGCCAGCAGCTTGGGCCGAGACTACGAGCAGTACTTC. Full variable domain (remainder filled in from reference TRBV5-8 and TRBJ2-7): EAGVTQSPTHLIKTRGQQATLRCSPISGHTSVYWYQQALGLGLQFLLWYDEGEERNRGNFPPRFSGRQFPNYSSELNVNALELEDSALYLCASSLGRDYEQYFGPGTRLTVT.

V is TRBV2 and J is TRBJ2-7; TRBD2 might be the D (6 bases). The CDR3 length is 13 residues. Germline lookup yields CDR1 SNHLY and CDR2 FYNNEI. Trimming took 5 bases from V and 1 from J, leaving 9 bases between them. The DNA of the CDR3 is TGTGCCAGCAGTTCAGGAGGGTCCTACGAGCAGTACTTC. This codes for CASSSGGSYEQYF.

The sample holds one count of this clone. The rearrangement links TRBV28 to TRBJ2-7; perhaps TRBD1 as D (6 bases). Germline CDR1 is MDHEN and CDR2 is SYDVKM. V was pared by 4 bases and J by 10 bases, with 8 bases between. The CDR3 has 10 residues. The CDR3 DNA is TGTGCCAGCAGTTGGGACAAACAGTACTTC. Translated: CASSWDKQYF.

The chain links TRBV5-6 to TRBJ1-5; 7 bases line up with TRBD1. Germline values: CDR1 SGHDT, CDR2 YYEEEE. The CDR3 contains 15 residues. V shed 4 bases, J shed 5 bases, and the junction held 9 bases outside the gene matches. CDR3 residues: CASSPRTGTDQPQHF. The CDR3 coding sequence is TGTGCCAGCAGCCCACGGACAGGAACGGATCAGCCCCAGCATTTT.

The V and J genes are TRBV14 and TRBJ1-2, with a possible D match to TRBD1 (6 bases). Looked up from germline, CDR1 is SGHDN and CDR2 is FVKESK. The CDR3 is 14 residues long. V lost 4 bases and J lost 0, with 9 bases in between. As DNA, the CDR3 is TGTGCCAGCAGCCCGACAGGATCTAACTATGGCTACACCTTC. As protein: CASSPTGSNYGYTF.

V and J are TRBV11-3 and TRBJ2-1, with D uncertain. The length of the CDR3 is 14 residues. The V end was cut by 1 base, the J end by 10 bases, with 14 bases between. CDR1 SGHNT and CDR2 YENEEA come from the germline V gene. CDR3 region: CASSLGHKRLEQFF. CDR3 bases: TGTGCCAGCAGCTTAGGCCACAAGCGTCTGGAGCAGTTCTTC.

The J gene is TRBJ2-1, the V gene TRBV2; 14 nucleotides agree with TRBD2. The junction had 3 bases not matched to a gene; V was cut back by 7 bases and J by 7 bases. Per germline, CDR1 SNHLY and CDR2 FYNNEI. The CDR3 is 14 residues long. CDR3: CASMGLAGVNEQFF. DNA of the CDR3: TGTGCCAGCATGGGACTAGCGGGGGTGAATGAGCAGTTCTTC.

The rearrangement uses TRBV28 and TRBJ1-1; D may be TRBD1 (5 bases). V gave up 1 base and J gave up 3 bases, with 9 bases separating them. The CDR3 runs 14 residues. The germline V gene encodes CDR1 MDHEN and CDR2 SYDVKM. The CDR3 DNA sequence: TGTGCCAGCAGTTTATCCCTCAGGGACACTGAAGCTTTCTTT. It translates to CASSLSLRDTEAFF. The whole variable domain, remainder taken from reference TRBV28 and TRBJ1-1, is DVKVTQSSRYLVKRTGEKVFLECVQDMDHENMFWYRQDPGLGLRLIYFSYDVKMKEKGDIPEGYSVSREKKERFSLILESASTNQTSMYLCASSLSLRDTEAFFGQGTRLTVV.

The chain employs TRBV5-1 and TRBJ1-2; D is undetermined. The CDR3 loop spans 15 amino acids. Per the germline V gene, CDR1 is SGHRS and CDR2 is YFSETQ. The V gene lost 0 bases and the J gene lost 3 bases, with 12 bases spanning the gap. In nucleotides, the CDR3 is TGCGCCAGCAGCTTGGATCCTGGCGCGGACTATGGCTACACCTTC. This sequence encodes CASSLDPGADYGYTF.

This clone was picked up a small number of times. The V gene is TRBV6-5, the J gene TRBJ2-1; the match to TRBD2 covers 10 bases. This CDR3 is built from 15 residues. Germline CDR1 reads MNHEY; CDR2 reads SVGAGI. The J segment lost 3 bases and the V segment lost 6 bases, leaving 5 bases of the junction unmatched. The CDR3 DNA reads as TGTGCCAGCAGATCTAGCGGGAGCTACTACAATGAGCAGTTCTTC. Its protein product is CASRSSGSYYNEQFF.

This clone came up a few times. The chain combines TRBV6-5 with TRBJ2-7; TRBD1 might be the D (6 bases). Germline V CDR1 and CDR2: MNHEY, SVGAGI. V lost 10 bases and J lost 3, with 16 bases in between. The length of the CDR3 is 13 residues. CDR3 residues: CATLKQGIYEQYF. CDR3 coding DNA: TGTGCCACCCTAAAACAGGGCATCTACGAGCAGTACTTC.

This chain links TRBV9 with TRBJ2-5; 7 nucleotides agree with TRBD1. The V segment lost 1 base and the J segment 4 bases; nucleotides outside the gene matches: 7. Germline V gives CDR1 SGDLS, CDR2 YYNGEE. This CDR3 comprises 15 residues. CDR3 sequence reads: CASSVQARDRETQYF. The DNA for the CDR3 is TGTGCCAGCAGCGTACAAGCCCGGGACAGAGAGACCCAGTACTTC. Looking up the rest from reference TRBV9 and TRBJ2-5 gives the full variable domain: DSGVTQTPKHLITATGQRVTLRCSPRSGDLSVYWYQQSLDQGLQFLIQYYNGEERAKGNILERFSAQQFPDLHSELNLSSLELGDSALYFCASSVQARDRETQYFGPGTRLLVL.

The J gene is TRBJ1-6, the V gene TRBV6-7, with 9 bases matching TRBD1. TRBV6-7 is noted as an ORF with a role that remains uncertain. Losses at the gene ends were 9 bases for V and 4 bases for J; bases not matched to a gene: 4. The CDR3 has 14 amino acids. CDR3 DNA: TGTGCCAGGACAGGGGGAATTTATAATTCACCCCTCCACTTT. It codes for CARTGGIYNSPLHF.

The chain combines TRBV30 with TRBJ2-5; D gene ambiguous. V shed 0 bases and J shed 1 base, with 12 bases lying between them. The length of the CDR3 is 15 residues. Per germline, CDR1 GTSNPN and CDR2 SVGIG (reference sequence). The CDR3, as DNA: TGTGCCTGGAGTGTATTTAGTGGGCCCCAAGAGACCCAGTACTTC. Protein: CAWSVFSGPQETQYF.

V usage is TRBV5-1 and J usage is TRBJ1-2; perhaps TRBD1 as D (6 bases). V was clipped by 0 bases and J by 4 bases, with 13 bases between them. CDR3 size: 15 residues. CDR1 is SGHRS, CDR2 YFSETQ, per germline. This CDR3 is CASSLAPGEGYGYTF. The CDR3 bases are TGCGCCAGCAGCTTGGCCCCAGGGGAGGGCTATGGCTACACCTTC.

The CDR3 loop is CASSYLQGNTEAFF. The CDR3 coding sequence is TGTGCCAGCAGTTACCTACAGGGGAACACTGAAGCTTTCTTT. The rearrangement uses TRBV6-5 and TRBJ1-1; the D gene is possibly TRBD1 (6 bases). Germline assignment: CDR1 MNHEY and CDR2 SVGAGI. The ends were cut back, 2 bases at V and 1 base at J, with 8 bases in the middle. CDR3 length equals 14 residues.

The chain employs TRBV6-1 and TRBJ1-4; 8 nucleotides align to TRBD1. This CDR3 spans 15 amino acids. J lost 7 bases, V lost 4 bases, and 8 bases had no gene match. CDR1 is MNHNS and CDR2 is SASEGT in the germline V gene. CDR3 DNA sequence: TGTGCCAGCAGTGGCCGGACAGGGCGCTCTGAAAAACTGTTTTTT. This encodes CASSGRTGRSEKLFF.

V gene TRBV4-1 combines with J gene TRBJ1-4; D gene uncertain. Germline V CDR1 and CDR2: MGHRA, YSYEKL. V lost 0 bases to trimming and J lost 0 bases, with 8 bases between them. CDR3 size: 16 residues. Written as DNA, the CDR3 is TGCGCCAGCAGCCAAGACGAGGGCGCAACTAATGAAAAACTGTTTTTT. It specifies CASSQDEGATNEKLFF.

This chain links TRBV6-6 with TRBJ1-5, with D maybe TRBD1 (5 bases). The V and J ends lost 10 bases and 5 bases respectively, with 12 bases between them. The CDR3 runs to 12 residues. Germline-derived CDR1 and CDR2 are MNHNY and SVGAGI (reference sequence). The CDR3 DNA reads TGTGCCATAGGTCAGGGCGATCAGCCCCAGCATTTT. The encoded protein is CAIGQGDQPQHF.

CDR3 nucleotide sequence: TGCGCCAGCGCCCCTTCTAGCGGGGGGATGGAGACCCAGTACTTC. Translated: CASAPSSGGMETQYF. This chain uses TRBV5-1 with TRBJ2-5; the match to TRBD2 covers 11 bases. Germline CDR1 SGHRS, CDR2 YFSETQ. Germline trimming cut 7 bases from V and 5 bases from J; bases unmatched to any gene: 10. CDR3 length equals 15 residues.

V and J are TRBV9 and TRBJ1-1; 7 positions agree with TRBD1. Germline V lookup: CDR1 SGDLS, CDR2 YYNGEE. V lost 1 base and J lost 4; bases outside the gene matches: 7. The CDR3 loop spans 15 amino acids. CDR3 coding DNA: TGTGCCAGCAGCGTACGAGGGGCAGGGGGCACTGAAGCTTTCTTT. Its translation: CASSVRGAGGTEAFF.